These T cell receptor beta chains were read from a single sample in a study of T cell responses to AZD1222 COVID-19 vaccine. The protocol was immunoSEQ multiplex PCR, while the TCRdb copy is restricted to in-frame clones and leaves out a portion. The sample carries about 140,000 clones, more than 85% recorded once. Sequences were derived from peripheral blood, sampled on day 0 of MenACWY control vaccination. The source of these receptors is an adult in good health. Each CDR3 is given with its conserved first and last residue. Each record gives: D gene, clone size, J gene, V gene, CDR3 protein, CDR3 DNA. A D gene is named only where the DNA matches it firmly. Not every row has a clone size; where given, it reads once, few, many or a size class.

NA	NA	TRBJ2-4	TRBV11-2	CASSSGPVTKNIQYF	TGTGCCAGCAGCTCTGGGCCGGTAACCAAAAACATTCAGTACTTC
TRBD2	NA	TRBJ2-7	TRBV27	CASSIAGGSSEQYF	TGTGCCAGCAGTATAGCGGGGGGGTCTTCCGAGCAGTACTTC
TRBD1	once	TRBJ1-4	TRBV28	CASREPGTANEKLFF	TGTGCCAGCAGGGAACCCGGGACAGCGAATGAAAAACTGTTTTTT
NA	NA	TRBJ1-2	TRBV7-9	CASSPGTADYGYTF	TGTGCCAGCAGCCCCGGGACCGCCGACTATGGCTACACCTTC
NA	once	TRBJ1-2	TRBV28	CASLPKVGGYTF	TGTGCCAGCCTCCCTAAGGTGGGCGGCTACACCTTC
NA	once	TRBJ1-5	TRBV28	CASSLVSGDGYQPQHF	TGTGCCAGCAGTTTAGTGTCCGGGGACGGGTACCAGCCCCAGCATTTT
NA	NA	TRBJ1-5	TRBV28	CASSFIDYSNQPQHF	TGTGCCAGCAGTTTCATAGATTATAGCAATCAGCCCCAGCATTTT
NA	NA	TRBJ1-1	TRBV27	CASSGWGSEAFF	TGTGCCAGCAGCGGGTGGGGGAGTGAAGCTTTCTTT
TRBD1	once	TRBJ1-2	TRBV20-1	CSASGGGGISGYTF	TGCAGTGCTAGTGGGGGAGGGGGCATCAGTGGCTACACCTTC
NA	NA	TRBJ2-2	TRBV11-2	CASSNTGRTGELFF	TGTGCCAGCAGCAACACCGGTAGAACCGGGGAGCTGTTTTTT
NA	few	TRBJ2-7	TRBV5-1	CASSLEGLLLDEQYF	TGCGCCAGCAGCTTGGAGGGGCTCCTTCTTGACGAGCAGTACTTC
TRBD2	NA	TRBJ2-3	TRBV6-4	CASSAAAGVTDTQYF	TGTGCCAGCAGTGCAGCAGCGGGGGTGACAGATACGCAGTATTTT
NA	NA	TRBJ2-5	TRBV30	CAWGQRTTTQYF	TGTGCCTGGGGACAGAGAACAACAACCCAGTACTTC
NA	NA	TRBJ2-7	TRBV30	CAWSRSTYEQYF	TGTGCCTGGAGTAGATCGACGTACGAGCAGTACTTC